This T cell receptor (beta chain) was profiled in a study of blood T cells in healthy people across ages. General observations from the study: Both higher diversity and more naive CD4+ cells marked long-lived donors when set against aged donors. TCR beta diversity correlated strongly with naive T cell percentage.

The use of a sample-barcoded 5' primer and a J-beta primer mix characterized a second PCR of roughly 6 to 11 cycles. The yield of each sample was at least 2.5 million CDR3-containing paired-end reads. TCRdb used MiXCR to reprocess the 5' RACE reads, holding one entry per CDR3 protein. The sample lists 1.5 million to 2 million distinct CDR3 sequences, roughly a third occurring once. Looked up from germline, CDR1 is MNHNS and CDR2 is SASEGT. This CDR3 contains 18 residues. A note on this clonotype: The antigen is unknown. A junction end diverges from the germline sequence, so it may reflect a read error.

The rearrangement uses TRBV6-1 and TRBJ1-6, with 10 bases identical to TRBD1. The origin of this receptor is a woman in her thirties in good health. Source material: blood. CDR3 nucleotides: TGTGCCAGCAGACCCGGGACAGGGGAAGATAACTATAGTTCACCCCTCCACTTT. It translates to CASRPGTGEDNYSSPLHF.